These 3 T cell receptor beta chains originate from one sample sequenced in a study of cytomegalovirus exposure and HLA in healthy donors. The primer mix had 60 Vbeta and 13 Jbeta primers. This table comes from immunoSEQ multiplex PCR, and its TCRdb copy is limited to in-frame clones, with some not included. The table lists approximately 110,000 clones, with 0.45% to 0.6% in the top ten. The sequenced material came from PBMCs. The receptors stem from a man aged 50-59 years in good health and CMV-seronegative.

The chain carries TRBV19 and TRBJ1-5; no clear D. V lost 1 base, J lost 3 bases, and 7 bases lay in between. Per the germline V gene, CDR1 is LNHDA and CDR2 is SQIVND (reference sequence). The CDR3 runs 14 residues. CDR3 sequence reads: CASSIASDNQPQHF. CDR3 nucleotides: TGTGCCAGTAGTATAGCCAGTGACAATCAGCCCCAGCATTTT.

In nucleotides, the CDR3 is TGCGCCAGCAGTGGAGTAGCGGATAATGAGCAGTTCTTC. Its translation: CASSGVADNEQFF. The rearrangement uses TRBV10-1 and TRBJ2-1; tentative D call: TRBD2 (6 bases). Germline V gene sequence: CDR1 WNHNN, CDR2 SYGVQD (reference sequence). V was cut by 4 bases and J by 7 bases, with 11 bases left in between. This CDR3 is 13 amino acids long.

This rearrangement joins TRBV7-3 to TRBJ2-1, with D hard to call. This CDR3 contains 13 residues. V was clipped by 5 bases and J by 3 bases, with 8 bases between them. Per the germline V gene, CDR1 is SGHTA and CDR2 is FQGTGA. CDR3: CASSPGYYNEQFF. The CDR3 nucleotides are TGTGCCAGCAGCCCCGGGTACTACAATGAGCAGTTCTTC.